This is a list of T cell receptor beta chains from one sample in a study of molecular identifiers for immune sequencing clone quantification. From the PCR reads, TCRdb called clonotypes with MiXCR, one entry per CDR3 protein. In the table there are 600,000 to 650,000 distinct CDR3 sequences, 15% to 20% of which are singletons. Sequencing was carried out using naive CD8+ T cells from blood, with Jurkat cell RNA spiked in. All receptors come from a human donor in good health. Some libraries in this study had Jurkat cell RNA spiked in. CDR3s include the opening cysteine and the closing phenylalanine or tryptophan. Each record gives: J gene, V gene, CDR3 length, clone size, D gene, CDR3 protein, CDR3 DNA. D genes are given only for firm matches. The size field is filled for only some rows; it gives once, few, many or a size class.

TRBJ2-7 TRBV19 12 many TRBD1 CASSDRAYEQYF TGTGCCAGCAGCGACAGGGCCTACGAGCAGTACTTC
TRBJ2-7 TRBV7-2 13 many . CASSLDPSYEQYF TGTGCCAGCAGCTTGGACCCTTCCTACGAGCAGTACTTC
TRBJ2-1 TRBV19 17 few . CASSIGSGERYYNEQFF TGTGCCAGTAGTATAGGCTCCGGGGAAAGGTACTACAATGAGCAGTTCTTC
TRBJ2-7 TRBV1 19 few . CTSKMDRGKNKTLSSGGYF TGCACCAGCAAAATGGACAGGGGGAAAAACAAGACACTCTCTTCGGGGGGGTACTTC
TRBJ2-1 TRBV7-9 16 many TRBD2 CASEELAGGSYNEQFF TGTGCCAGCGAAGAATTAGCGGGGGGCTCCTACAATGAGCAGTTCTTC
TRBJ2-4 TRBV13 15 few . CASSNQGGTENIQYF TGTGCCAGCAGCAACCAGGGGGGGACGGAAAACATTCAGTACTTC
TRBJ2-7 TRBV2 14 few . CASSEGLISYEQYF TGTGCCAGCAGTGAGGGACTGATCTCCTACGAGCAGTACTTC
TRBJ2-7 TRBV6-6 16 many . CASRPRLGRETYEQYF TGTGCCAGCAGGCCCCGCCTGGGACGGGAGACCTACGAGCAGTACTTC
TRBJ2-1 TRBV9 17 . TRBD2 CASSARGVPHSYNEQFF TGTGCCAGCAGCGCCCGGGGGGTCCCCCACTCCTACAATGAGCAGTTCTTC
TRBJ2-3 TRBV10-1 12 few . CASSGTVDTQYF TGCGCCAGCAGTGGGACAGTTGATACGCAGTATTTT
TRBJ2-3 TRBV2 14 many TRBD2 CASRGLAGEEAQYF TGTGCCAGCAGGGGACTAGCGGGAGAGGAGGCGCAGTATTTT
TRBJ1-1 TRBV5-4 13 many . CASSFDKSAEAFF TGTGCCAGCAGCTTCGACAAAAGCGCTGAAGCTTTCTTT
TRBJ2-5 TRBV6-2/TRBV6-3 17 few TRBD2 CASSYSLFGRAGETQYF TGTGCCAGCAGTTACTCCCTCTTCGGGAGGGCCGGAGAGACCCAGTACTTC
TRBJ2-2 TRBV6-2/TRBV6-3 14 few . CAGSYIANTGELFF TGTGCCGGCAGTTACATCGCGAACACCGGGGAGCTGTTTTTT
TRBJ2-7 TRBV4-3 14 many . CASSQGRGLYEQYF TGCGCCAGCAGCCAAGGCCGGGGGCTCTACGAGCAGTACTTC
TRBJ1-4 TRBV18 16 many TRBD1 CASSLQAGGEGEKLFF TGTGCCAGCTCACTTCAAGCAGGGGGCGAAGGTGAAAAACTGTTTTTT
TRBJ1-4 TRBV4-3 15 few . CASSQARGSNEKLFF TGCGCCAGCAGCCAAGCACGAGGCTCTAATGAAAAACTGTTTTTT
TRBJ1-2 TRBV3-1 12 . . CASSLSSLGYTF TGTGCCAGCAGCCTATCGTCTCTAGGCTACACCTTC
TRBJ2-2 TRBV10-3 14 . TRBD1 CAISEDRDTGELFF TGTGCCATCAGTGAGGACAGGGACACCGGGGAGCTGTTTTTT
TRBJ2-3 TRBV19 11 . . CASSGADMQYF TGTGCCAGTAGCGGGGCAGATATGCAGTATTTT
TRBJ2-3 TRBV13 15 few TRBD1 CASSFTGVDTDTQYF TGTGCCAGCAGTTTTACAGGGGTAGATACAGATACGCAGTATTTT
TRBJ1-1 TRBV5-6 16 many . CASSYPGPRGGTEAFF TGTGCCAGCAGCTACCCAGGGCCCCGGGGGGGCACTGAAGCTTTCTTT
TRBJ2-5 TRBV12-3/TRBV12-4 16 many TRBD2 CASSSWASGKLQTQYF TGTGCCAGCAGCTCCTGGGCTAGCGGGAAGTTACAGACCCAGTACTTC
TRBJ1-6 TRBV28 16 many . CASIYHSATPRSPLHF TGTGCCAGCATCTATCACTCGGCCACCCCTCGTTCACCCCTCCACTTT
TRBJ2-7 TRBV4-2 13 many TRBD1 CASSQKQGHEQYF TGTGCCAGCAGCCAAAAACAGGGGCACGAGCAGTACTTC
TRBJ1-5 TRBV5-6 14 many . CASSFLGQGQPQHF TGTGCCAGCAGCTTTCTCGGCCAGGGTCAGCCCCAGCATTTT
TRBJ2-1 TRBV24-1 14 many . CATEPSWGEDEQFF TGTGCCACCGAGCCGAGTTGGGGAGAAGATGAGCAGTTCTTC
TRBJ2-7 TRBV20-1 16 many . CSAAQLLTGHGYEQYF TGCAGTGCCGCACAACTCTTGACGGGCCATGGCTACGAGCAGTACTTC
TRBJ2-7 TRBV20-1 14 few . CSARSPQTTYEQYF TGCAGTGCTAGATCCCCACAAACAACCTACGAGCAGTACTTC
TRBJ1-2 TRBV3-1 17 . TRBD1 CASSQGQGNIGYYGYTF TGTGCCAGCAGCCAGGGACAGGGCAATATAGGTTACTATGGCTACACCTTC
TRBJ1-2 TRBV19 12 . . CASSIMGYGYTF TGTGCCAGTAGTATCATGGGCTATGGCTACACCTTC
TRBJ1-1 TRBV7-8 13 . . CASSLQRVTEAFF TGTGCCAGCAGCTTACAGAGAGTCACTGAAGCTTTCTTT
TRBJ2-7 TRBV6-2/TRBV6-3 18 . TRBD2 CASSPLWREDKGGYEQYF TGTGCCAGCAGTCCCCTCTGGCGGGAGGACAAAGGGGGCTACGAGCAGTACTTC
TRBJ1-2 TRBV29-1 10 few . CSVKEYGYTF TGCAGCGTAAAGGAGTATGGCTACACCTTC
TRBJ1-5 TRBV7-2 14 many . CASSLMDSNQPQHF TGTGCCAGCAGCTTAATGGATAGCAATCAGCCCCAGCATTTT
TRBJ1-2 TRBV4-3 15 few . CASSQVAGLGYGYTF TGCGCCAGCAGCCAAGTGGCGGGGTTGGGCTATGGCTACACCTTC
TRBJ2-7 TRBV4-1 15 many TRBD1 CASSQDRQGSYEQYF TGCGCCAGCAGCCAAGACCGACAGGGAAGCTACGAGCAGTACTTC
TRBJ2-7 TRBV27 17 few TRBD1 CASSPPPLRQGSDEQYF TGTGCCAGCAGTCCCCCGCCCCTAAGACAGGGGTCGGACGAGCAGTACTTC
TRBJ2-3 TRBV7-9 16 many TRBD2 CASRSPSGRATDTQYF TGTGCCAGCAGATCCCCTAGCGGGAGGGCGACAGATACGCAGTATTTT
TRBJ2-7 TRBV18 13 . . CASSPPAGVVQYF TGTGCCAGCTCACCACCCGCTGGGGTCGTGCAGTACTTC
TRBJ2-3 TRBV7-9 15 many . CASSSPRTTRDTQYF TGTGCCAGCAGCTCCCCCAGGACTACCCGAGATACGCAGTATTTT
TRBJ2-2 TRBV7-9 16 . . CASSLGSRVNTGELFF TGTGCCAGCAGCTTAGGATCACGAGTAAACACCGGGGAGCTGTTTTTT
TRBJ2-7 TRBV7-9 14 few . CASSPRTNTYEQYF TGTGCCAGCAGCCCCCGGACAAATACCTACGAGCAGTACTTC
TRBJ1-5 TRBV11-2 16 . . CASSLGGAGAIQPQHF TGTGCCAGCAGCTTAGGAGGGGCGGGGGCAATTCAGCCCCAGCATTTT
TRBJ1-1 TRBV5-6 12 many TRBD1 CASNTQGNEAFF TGTGCCAGCAACACACAGGGGAATGAAGCTTTCTTT
TRBJ1-4 TRBV3-1 14 many TRBD1 CASSQQGVREKLFF TGTGCCAGCAGCCAACAGGGGGTACGGGAAAAACTGTTTTTT
TRBJ2-5 TRBV5-3 16 . TRBD1 CASSIWTGVNQETQYF TGTGCCAGCAGCATATGGACAGGGGTGAACCAAGAGACCCAGTACTTC
TRBJ1-6 TRBV27 16 few TRBD1 CASSLPPGTGYSPLHF TGTGCCAGCAGTTTACCTCCCGGGACAGGGTATTCACCCCTCCACTTT
TRBJ1-3 TRBV7-9 15 . . CASSNMRDAGNTIYF TGTGCCAGCAGCAATATGCGGGACGCAGGAAACACCATATATTTT
TRBJ2-2 TRBV4-1 16 . TRBD1 CASSPTPGQAIWELFF TGCGCCAGCAGCCCCACACCGGGACAGGCGATCTGGGAGCTGTTTTTT
TRBJ2-5 TRBV5-4 13 many . CASSWSHQETQYF TGTGCCAGCAGCTGGAGCCACCAAGAGACCCAGTACTTC
TRBJ1-1 TRBV6-2/TRBV6-3 14 many . CASSYQVYDTEAFF TGTGCCAGCAGTTACCAAGTTTATGACACTGAAGCTTTCTTT